This T cell receptor (beta chain) was found in a study of vaccination effects on CD4 cells after COVID-19. Study context: ViraFEST assay sequencing came after antigen-specific CD4+ T cells were expanded with viral peptide pools.

This clone was seen only a few times. The antigen is unknown. The CDR3 covers 15 residues. Germline CDR1 and CDR2: SQVTM and ANQGSEA. V gave up 0 bases and J gave up 6 bases, with 14 bases separating them. Subsequent to a culture period of under twelve days, CD4+ T cells were isolated. Of the BNT162b2 and mRNA-1273 vaccines, participants received two doses of one or the other. None of the vaccinated had previously contracted SARS-CoV-2, and their nucleocapsid antibodies tested negative. Days 3 and 7 saw half the medium replaced with IL-2 medium. Profiling relied on immunoSEQ multiplex PCR, and the TCRdb table lists in-frame clones only, not all of them. The sample shows some 69,000 clones, 65% to 80% of them seen only once.

The sample here was CD4+ T cells from PBMCs cultured without peptide, taken after COVID-19 vaccination. This TCR was recovered from a human donor who received a COVID-19 vaccine. V usage is TRBV29-1 and J usage is TRBJ2-2, with a tentative D call TRBD2 (6 bases). The CDR3 DNA reads TGCAGCGTTGAAGATCCGAATGGAGGGGCCGGGGAGCTGTTTTTT. Its translation is CSVEDPNGGAGELFF.